The T cell receptor beta chain under discussion was sequenced for a study of CD8+CD57+ T cells in acquired aplastic anemia. Study-wide context: Average DNA yield from sorted CD4+ and CD8+ cells was approximately 3 ug.

Genomic DNA, serving as template, underwent TCR beta VDJ and CDR3 profiling. Using its own MiXCR run on the reads, TCRdb lists one record per CDR3 protein. Of 250,000 to 350,000 distinct CDR3 sequences listed, 45% to 70% are singletons. This clonotype was seen only once. Its antigen is unidentified. Study conclusions and caveats: The CD8+ Simpson's diversity of patients and controls was not significantly different. A set of twenty-nine CD8+ CDR3 sequences was shared between patients and controls, and these sequences appeared highly expressed in patients.

V was shortened by 4 bases and J by 8 bases, with 11 bases between the two germline ends. Germline V gene lookup returns CDR1 SNHLY and CDR2 FYNNEI. This CDR3 has 13 amino acids. The source is a human donor with severe aplastic anemia or a healthy control (not recorded which). The chain links TRBV2 to TRBJ1-4, with D unclear. Source material: sorted CD4+, CD8+, or CD8+CD57+ T cells (not recorded which) from PBMCs. In nucleotides, the CDR3 is TGTGCCAGCAGTGCTGGGTGGTCCGAAAAACTGTTTTTT. As protein: CASSAGWSEKLFF.